This TCR beta chain is from a study of blood T cell repertoires in COVID-19. Original data processing: Estimation of nucleated cell counts relied on the amplification of reference gene primers. Profiled with immunoSEQ multiplex PCR; TCRdb holds only in-frame clones, not every one. V, J and clone size reflect that table, while D and trimming were determined from the DNA. The sample holds around 200,000 clones, roughly nine tenths seen once. Sequencing used peripheral blood. This clonotype originated in a man aged 40-50 years with active or convalescent COVID-19.

CDR3 sequence (DNA): TGTGCCTGGGGCAGGCGGGAAAGGGATACGCAGTATTTT. As protein: CAWGRRERDTQYF. The J gene is TRBJ2-3, the V gene TRBV30; TRBD2 is a possible D gene (6 bases). CDR3 length: 13 residues. Germline assignment: CDR1 GTSNPN and CDR2 SVGIG (reference sequence). The germline V and J ends were trimmed by 5 bases and 6 bases, with 15 bases remaining between them. The entire variable domain, with the rest obtained from reference TRBV30 and TRBJ2-3, is as follows: SQTIHQWPATLVQPVGSPLSLECTVEGTSNPNLYWYRQAAGRGLQLLFYSVGIGQISSEVPQNLSASRPQDRQFILSSKKLLLSDSGFYLCAWGRRERDTQYFGPGTRLTVL.